This passage covers 10 T cell receptor beta chains from one sample sequenced in a study of immune heterogeneity within non-small cell lung tumors. Using 32 V and 13 J primers, multiplex PCR amplified TCR beta CDR3. From the multiplex PCR reads, TCRdb called clonotypes with MiXCR, one entry per CDR3 protein. The data show 2,500 to 3,500 distinct CDR3 sequences, with 40% to 55% seen just once and around 50% held by the top ten. As template, the study used bulk tumor genomic DNA at about 540 ng per sample. Biopsies that were spaced far apart were taken, several per primary tumor, during surgery. These patients got curative surgery after being newly diagnosed with untreated non-small cell lung cancer. Sequencing was performed on lung tumor tissue. The receptors stem from a man between 60 and 75 years old with non-small cell lung cancer.

The rearrangement links TRBV6-2 or TRBV6-3 to TRBJ2-2; the D call may be TRBD1 or TRBD2 (6 bases each). CDR1 MNHEY and CDR2 SVGEGT come from the germline V gene. V lost 5 bases, J lost 10 bases, and 23 bases lay in between. This CDR3 spans 16 amino acids. The CDR3 DNA sequence: TGTGCCAGCAGTGGTGGGGGGCTAGCGTTAGGGGAGGAGCTGTTTTTT. Amino acid sequence: CASSGGGLALGEELFF.

Sample share makes this clonotype medium-sized. CDR3 loop: CASSRSGSRPSTEAFF. DNA of the CDR3: TGCGCCAGCAGCCGAAGTGGGTCCAGACCGAGCACTGAAGCTTTCTTT. The genes are TRBV4-1 and TRBJ1-1; the D is unclear. Trimming removed 4 bases from V and 4 bases from J, with 19 bases in between. CDR1 MGHRA and CDR2 YSYEKL come from the germline V gene. CDR3 length: 16 amino acids.

On this clonotype: This may arise from a read error, as a much more abundant clone is one base away. The CDR3 DNA reads as TGTGCCAGCAGCCAAGACACTAGCGGGTTGGAGACCAAGTACTTC. It is translated as CASSQDTSGLETKYF. The chain has TRBV3-1 and TRBJ2-5; 9 nucleotides agree with TRBD2. Germline V lookup: CDR1 LGHDT, CDR2 YNNKEL (reference sequence). The CDR3 extends over 15 amino acids.

The rearrangement links TRBV6-2 or TRBV6-3 to TRBJ1-1; D call uncertain. V dropped 2 bases and J dropped 1 base, with 8 bases sitting between them. The CDR3 extends over 14 amino acids. Germline CDR1 reads MNHEY; CDR2 reads SVGEGT. Here the CDR3 reads CASSYPWENTEAFF. In nucleotides, the CDR3 is TGTGCCAGCAGTTACCCATGGGAGAACACTGAAGCTTTCTTT.

J is TRBJ1-1 and V is TRBV9, with a tentative D call TRBD1 (5 bases). Trimming pared 4 bases from V and 0 bases from J, leaving 10 bases between. The CDR3 extends over 14 amino acids. The germline V gene has CDR1 SGDLS and CDR2 YYNGEE. CDR3 sequence: CASSRQRMNTEAFF. CDR3 sequence (DNA): TGTGCCAGCAGCCGACAGCGCATGAACACTGAAGCTTTCTTT.

This chain connects TRBV9 to TRBJ2-3; tentatively, D is TRBD1 or TRBD2 (6 bases each). The CDR3 loop spans 16 amino acids. V dropped 3 bases and J dropped 0 bases, with 14 bases sitting between them. CDR1 SGDLS and CDR2 YYNGEE come from the germline V gene. CDR3 nucleotides: TGTGCCAGCAGCGAGGGGGGCGGGGCTAGCACAGATACGCAGTATTTT. It yields the protein CASSEGGGASTDTQYF.

The V and J genes are TRBV12-3 or TRBV12-4 and TRBJ2-2; no firm D call. The CDR3 runs to 12 residues. Trimming shortened V by 5 bases and J by 6 bases, and 7 bases separated the two germline ends. CDR3 DNA sequence: TGTGCCAGCAGTAGTGGGGCCGGGGAGCTGTTTTTT. Translation: CASSSGAGELFF.

The CDR3 nucleotides are TGTGCCAGCAGGCAACGGGGGGCACTTTCCTACAATGAGCAGTTCTTC. This translates into CASRQRGALSYNEQFF. V is TRBV2 and J is TRBJ2-1, with D maybe TRBD2 (7 bases). Trimming pared 6 bases from V and 1 base from J, leaving 16 bases between. Looked up from germline, CDR1 is SNHLY and CDR2 is FYNNEI. The CDR3 sequence is 16 residues long.

The J gene is TRBJ1-1, the V gene TRBV6-2 or TRBV6-3; D gene unclear. Trimming left V 0 bases short and J 0 bases short, with 8 bases between. The V gene's germline CDR1 is MNHEY and CDR2 SVGEGT. The CDR3 has 15 residues. The CDR3 loop reads CASSYSHGMNTEAFF. CDR3 nucleotide sequence: TGTGCCAGCAGTTACTCGCACGGGATGAACACTGAAGCTTTCTTT.

This clonotype ranks as medium-sized. The genes are TRBV6-1 and TRBJ2-7; D remains unclear. Germline V gene lookup returns CDR1 MNHNS and CDR2 SASEGT. The CDR3 contains 13 residues. The germline V and J ends were trimmed by 2 bases and 9 bases, with 14 bases remaining between them. Written as DNA, the CDR3 is TGTGCCAGCAGTGAATCATTTGCGACCGGGCAGTACTTC. It specifies CASSESFATGQYF.